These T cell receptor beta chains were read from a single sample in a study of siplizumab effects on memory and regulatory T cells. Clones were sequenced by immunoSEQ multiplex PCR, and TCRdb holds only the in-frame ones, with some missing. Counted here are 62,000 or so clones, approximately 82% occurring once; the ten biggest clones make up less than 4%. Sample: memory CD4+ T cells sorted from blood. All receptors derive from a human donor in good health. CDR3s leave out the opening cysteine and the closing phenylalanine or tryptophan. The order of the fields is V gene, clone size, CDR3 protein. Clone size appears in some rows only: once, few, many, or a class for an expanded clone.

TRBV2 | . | ASRNQGQSYEQY
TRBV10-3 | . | AISDVRGAIRAF
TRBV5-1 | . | ASSIGTEYNEQF
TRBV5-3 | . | ARSLHTPLGIGPRTDTQY
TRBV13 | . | ASYSLGDYGYT
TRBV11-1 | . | ASSLGQANYGYT
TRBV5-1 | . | ASSLEGGRGEQY
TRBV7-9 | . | ASSPRLAYNEQF
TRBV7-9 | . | ASSFSPNEQF
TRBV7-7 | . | ASSRGLAETDTQY
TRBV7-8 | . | ASSLDIRDTEAF
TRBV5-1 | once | ASSLGSRVDTQY
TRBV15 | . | ATSRDRFGGSTEAF
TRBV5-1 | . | ASSSDRANTIY
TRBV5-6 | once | ASSNSGRLDTQY
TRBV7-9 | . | ASSYRDRRTKGYT
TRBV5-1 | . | ASSLGGQETQY
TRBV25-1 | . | ASSVSGANVLT
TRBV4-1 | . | ASSQPIGPEFKKGYT
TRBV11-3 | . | ASSYPRGTAQREQY
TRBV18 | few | ASSPPGDRRSEAF
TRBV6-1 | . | ASSRLATSYEQY
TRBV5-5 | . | ASSLGGARDTQY
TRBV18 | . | ASSPDLGNEKLF
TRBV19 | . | ASSLDDRGSGEQY
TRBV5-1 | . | ASSRLAGGSQETQY
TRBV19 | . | ASKPPGTVADEQY
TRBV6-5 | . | ASGSLKAGHYGYT
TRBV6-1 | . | ASSFPRGTGELF
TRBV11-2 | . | ASSGISSYEQY
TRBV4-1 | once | ASSPSSGRAESYNEQF
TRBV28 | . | ASRPQGTGQPQH
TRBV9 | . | ASSVEGHGYT
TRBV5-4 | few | ASSLGGQGSQETQY
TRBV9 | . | ASSRGLANEQF
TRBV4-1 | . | ASSQTRLAIYNEQF
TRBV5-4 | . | ASSKAASGRRDTQY
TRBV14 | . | ASSQRTGIGTESF
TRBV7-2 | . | ASSLAGSTGELF
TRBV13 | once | ASSLAGTSGANVLT
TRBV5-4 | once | ASSSRGPDEQY
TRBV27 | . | ASSTGDGYNEQF